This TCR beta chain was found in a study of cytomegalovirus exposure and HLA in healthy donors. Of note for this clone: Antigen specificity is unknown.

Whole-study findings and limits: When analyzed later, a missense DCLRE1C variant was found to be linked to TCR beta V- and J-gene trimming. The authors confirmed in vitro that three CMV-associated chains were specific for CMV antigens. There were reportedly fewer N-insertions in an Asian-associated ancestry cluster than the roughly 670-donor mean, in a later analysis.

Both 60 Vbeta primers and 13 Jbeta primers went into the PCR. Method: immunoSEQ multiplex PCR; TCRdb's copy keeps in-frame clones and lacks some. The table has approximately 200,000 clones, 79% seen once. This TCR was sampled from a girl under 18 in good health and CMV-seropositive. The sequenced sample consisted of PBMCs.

This chain's CDR3 is CASSEQDPRTDTQYF. In DNA, the CDR3 is TGTGCCAGTAGTGAACAGGATCCCCGCACAGATACGCAGTATTTT. The chain joins TRBV19 to TRBJ2-3; possibly TRBD1 for D (5 bases). Germline V lookup: CDR1 LNHDA, CDR2 SQIVND (reference sequence). Trimming pared 5 bases from V and 1 base from J, leaving 13 bases between. The CDR3 runs 15 residues.